The T cell receptor (beta chain) under discussion was sequenced for a study of OX40 agonist ivuxolimab in advanced cancers. Study summary: Dose-escalation patients had hepatocellular carcinoma, melanoma, renal cell or head and neck cancer. Patients were over 65% male with ages about 23 to 90, mean around 58.

Using immunoSEQ multiplex PCR, the repertoire was profiled, and TCRdb retains in-frame clones only, with some absent. This table holds 35,000 to 40,000 clones, around 92% found once. This clone qualifies as medium-sized. The TCR sequence derives from an adult with an advanced solid tumor such as melanoma, head and neck, liver or kidney cancer. Sequencing was performed on CD4+ or CD8+ T cells sorted from blood, taken in a trial of the OX40 agonist ivuxolimab.

CDR3 protein: CASSQDYRSGTEAFF. The CDR3 coding sequence is TGCGCCAGCAGCCAAGATTACAGAAGTGGCACTGAAGCTTTCTTT. The chain employs TRBV4-1 and TRBJ1-1; no firm D call. V was trimmed by 0 bases and J by 4 bases, leaving 12 bases between them. The germline V gene has CDR1 MGHRA and CDR2 YSYEKL. The CDR3 spans 15 residues.